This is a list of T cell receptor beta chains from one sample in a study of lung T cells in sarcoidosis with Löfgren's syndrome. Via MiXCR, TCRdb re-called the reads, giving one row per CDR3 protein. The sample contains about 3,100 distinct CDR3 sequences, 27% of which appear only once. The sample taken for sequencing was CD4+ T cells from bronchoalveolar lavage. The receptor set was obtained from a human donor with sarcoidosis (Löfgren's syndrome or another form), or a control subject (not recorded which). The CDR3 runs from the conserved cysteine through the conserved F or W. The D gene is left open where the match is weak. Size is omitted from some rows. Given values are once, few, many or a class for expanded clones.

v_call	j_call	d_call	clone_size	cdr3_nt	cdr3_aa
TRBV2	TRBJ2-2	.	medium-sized	TGTGCCAGCAGCAGGGAAAACACCGGGGAGCTGTTTTTT	CASSRENTGELFF
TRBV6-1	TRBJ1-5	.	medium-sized	TGTGCCAGCATTAGTTCAGGGGCCGATCAGCCCCAGCATTTT	CASISSGADQPQHF
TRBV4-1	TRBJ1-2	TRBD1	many	TGCGCCAGCAGCCAGGAGACAGGGGGCAGGGGCTACACCTTC	CASSQETGGRGYTF
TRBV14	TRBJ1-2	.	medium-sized	TGTGCCAGCAGCCAAGTATTCGGACAGTCGTCGAACTATGGCTACACCTTC	CASSQVFGQSSNYGYTF
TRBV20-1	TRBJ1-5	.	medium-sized	TGCAGTGCTAGAGCCGCGAACAATCAGCCCCAGCATTTT	CSARAANNQPQHF
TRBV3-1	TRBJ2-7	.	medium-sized	TGTGCCAGCAGCCGGCGCCGGGACTTCTCCTACGAGCAGTACTTC	CASSRRRDFSYEQYF
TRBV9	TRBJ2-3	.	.	TGTGCCAGCAGCCTGCAGACAGGCACAGATACGCAGTATTTT	CASSLQTGTDTQYF
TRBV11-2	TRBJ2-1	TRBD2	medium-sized	TGTGCCAGCAGCTTTAGCGGGGGGAGGGTCCTTAGCTCCTACAATGAGCAGTTCTTC	CASSFSGGRVLSSYNEQFF
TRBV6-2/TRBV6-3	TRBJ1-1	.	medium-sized	TGTGCCAGCAGTTATCGCTTTAACACTGAAGCTTTCTTT	CASSYRFNTEAFF
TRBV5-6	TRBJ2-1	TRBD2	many	TGTGCCAGCAGCCTACCTTCTAGCGGGGGCAGCGGCGGGCAGTTCTTC	CASSLPSSGGSGGQFF
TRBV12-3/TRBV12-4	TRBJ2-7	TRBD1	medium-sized	TGTGCCAGCAACAACGACAGGGGCGGCGAGCAGTACTTC	CASNNDRGGEQYF
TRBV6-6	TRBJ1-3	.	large	TGTGCCAGCAGTTACCGACACTTAGCGGCTGGAAACACCATATATTTT	CASSYRHLAAGNTIYF
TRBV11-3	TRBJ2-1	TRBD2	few	TGTGCCAGCAGCTTAGGGACTAGCGGGGTAGACAATGAGCAGTTCTTC	CASSLGTSGVDNEQFF
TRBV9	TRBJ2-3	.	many	TGTGCCAGCAGCTACGCCCCTAGCACAGATACGCAGTATTTT	CASSYAPSTDTQYF
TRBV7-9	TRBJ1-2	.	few	TGTGCCAGCAGCGTTAGTTCTTCGGGGGGCTATGGCTACACCTTC	CASSVSSSGGYGYTF
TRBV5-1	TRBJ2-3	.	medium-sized	TGCGCCAGCAGTCTCCTGACCGAGGCGGATACGCAGTATTTT	CASSLLTEADTQYF
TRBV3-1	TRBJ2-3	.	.	TGTGCCAGCAGCCCAATACTAGATGTAGATACGCAGTATTTT	CASSPILDVDTQYF
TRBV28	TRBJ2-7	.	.	TGTGCCAGCCTCCGGGAAAATCCCTACGAGCAGTACTTC	CASLRENPYEQYF
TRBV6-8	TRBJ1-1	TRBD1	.	TGTGCCAGCAGCCAGGGGGGTGAAGCCTTCTTT	CASSQGGEAFF
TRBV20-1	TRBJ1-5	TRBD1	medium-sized	TGCAGTGCTCAGAGGACAGGCCAACCAGTCAATAGCAATCAGCCCCAGCATTTT	CSAQRTGQPVNSNQPQHF
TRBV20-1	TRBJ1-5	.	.	TGCAGTGCTGGTCGGGGCGTGACTCAGCCCCAGCATTTT	CSAGRGVTQPQHF
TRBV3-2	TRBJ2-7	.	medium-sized	TGTGCCAGCAGCCAAGACTTGAGCTGGGACGAGCAGTACTTC	CASSQDLSWDEQYF
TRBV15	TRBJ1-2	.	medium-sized	TGTGCCACCAGCAGAGACATACAGGTGGCGGGTGGCTACACCTTC	CATSRDIQVAGGYTF
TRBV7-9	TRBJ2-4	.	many	TGTGCCAGCAGCTCCTGGGACAAAAACATTCAGTACTTC	CASSSWDKNIQYF
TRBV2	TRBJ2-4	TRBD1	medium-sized	TGTGCCAGCAGGTGGACAGGGAATATGGACATTCAGTACTTC	CASRWTGNMDIQYF
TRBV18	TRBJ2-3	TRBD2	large	TGTGCCAGCTCACCATCATCTAGCGGGGCTGGAGATACGCAGTATTTT	CASSPSSSGAGDTQYF
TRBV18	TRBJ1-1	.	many	TGTGCCAGCTCCCCGACGGAGAACACTGAAGCTTTCTTT	CASSPTENTEAFF
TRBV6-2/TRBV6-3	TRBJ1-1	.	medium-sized	TGTGCCAGCAGCCATGGAACTGAAGCTTTCTTT	CASSHGTEAFF
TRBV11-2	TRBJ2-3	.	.	TGTGCCAGCAGACAGGTCAACACAGATACGCAGTATTTT	CASRQVNTDTQYF
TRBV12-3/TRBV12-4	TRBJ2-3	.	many	TGTGCCAGCAGTTTAGAGACTAGAGTTACAGATACGCAGTATTTT	CASSLETRVTDTQYF
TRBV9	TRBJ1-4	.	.	TGTGCCGGCAGCGCTCGGGGACATGGGGAAAAACTGTTTTTT	CAGSARGHGEKLFF
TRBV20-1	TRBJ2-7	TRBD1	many	TGCAGTGCTAGATCCCCAGGGGGCTACGAGCAGTACTTC	CSARSPGGYEQYF
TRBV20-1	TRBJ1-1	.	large	TGCAGTGCTAGAGAAGGGGGGGCTGAAGCTTTCTTT	CSAREGGAEAFF
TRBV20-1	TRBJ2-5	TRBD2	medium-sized	TGCAGTGCTAGAGATGAGCGGGGGGGAAACCAAGAGACCCAGTACTTC	CSARDERGGNQETQYF
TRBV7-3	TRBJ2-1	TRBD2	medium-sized	TGTGCCAGCAACCTAGCGGGGGGGAGCTCCTACAATGAGCAGTTCTTC	CASNLAGGSSYNEQFF
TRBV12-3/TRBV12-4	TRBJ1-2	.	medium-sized	TGTGCCAGCAGTTTCAGGGACTACGGCTACACCTTC	CASSFRDYGYTF
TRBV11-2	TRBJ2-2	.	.	TGTGCCAGCAGCTCCACTACGAACTCCGGGGAGCTGTTTTTT	CASSSTTNSGELFF
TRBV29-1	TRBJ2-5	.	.	TGCAGCGTTGCAGTAGGGTCAGCCCAAGAGACCCAGTACTTC	CSVAVGSAQETQYF
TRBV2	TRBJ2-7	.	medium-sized	TGTGCCAGCAGAGCACCCGTATTTTCGCAGCAGTACTTC	CASRAPVFSQQYF
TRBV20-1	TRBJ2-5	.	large	TGCAGTGCTGCGGCAGGACAAGAGACCCAGTACTTC	CSAAAGQETQYF
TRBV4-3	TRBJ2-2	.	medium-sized	TGCGCCAGCAGCCAAGAGTTGACGGGGGAGCTGTTTTTT	CASSQELTGELFF